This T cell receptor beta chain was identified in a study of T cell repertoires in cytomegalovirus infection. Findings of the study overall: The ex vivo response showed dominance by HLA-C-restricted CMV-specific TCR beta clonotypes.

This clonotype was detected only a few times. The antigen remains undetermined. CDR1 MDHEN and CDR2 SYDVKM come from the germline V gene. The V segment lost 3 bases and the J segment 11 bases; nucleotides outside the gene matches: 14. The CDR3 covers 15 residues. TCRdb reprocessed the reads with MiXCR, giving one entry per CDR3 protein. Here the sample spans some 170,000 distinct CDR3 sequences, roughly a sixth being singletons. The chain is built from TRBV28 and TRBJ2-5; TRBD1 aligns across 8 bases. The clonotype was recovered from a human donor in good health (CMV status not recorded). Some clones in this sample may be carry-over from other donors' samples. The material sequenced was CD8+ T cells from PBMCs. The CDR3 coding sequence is TGTGCCAGCAGTTTGCCCAGGGGGCCCGGGTTGGGACAGTACTTC. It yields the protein CASSLPRGPGLGQYF.